This T cell receptor beta chain was recorded in a study of patients and donors after allogeneic stem cell transplantation. This clonotype appeared many times. MiXCR was run by TCRdb on the RT-PCR reads, yielding one entry per CDR3 protein. The data show around 150,000 distinct CDR3 sequences, with about 32% seen just once and around 3% held by the top ten. V shed 1 base and J 3 bases; nucleotides not matched to a gene: 1. CDR1 SGHRS and CDR2 YFSETQ come from the germline V gene. The CDR3 totals 14 residues. Sequencing was done on a sample of blood, either unsorted or a sorted T cell fraction (not recorded which). The rearrangement links TRBV5-1 to TRBJ1-1, with TRBD1 identical over 9 bases. The receptor's source is a human donor who was either an allogeneic HSCT recipient or a stem cell or donor lymphocyte infusion donor (not recorded which). It is not recorded whose cells these are; they may come from a transplant donor. CDR3 amino acids: CASSLRTGDTEAFF. In DNA, the CDR3 is TGCGCCAGCAGCTTGCGGACAGGGGACACTGAAGCTTTCTTT.